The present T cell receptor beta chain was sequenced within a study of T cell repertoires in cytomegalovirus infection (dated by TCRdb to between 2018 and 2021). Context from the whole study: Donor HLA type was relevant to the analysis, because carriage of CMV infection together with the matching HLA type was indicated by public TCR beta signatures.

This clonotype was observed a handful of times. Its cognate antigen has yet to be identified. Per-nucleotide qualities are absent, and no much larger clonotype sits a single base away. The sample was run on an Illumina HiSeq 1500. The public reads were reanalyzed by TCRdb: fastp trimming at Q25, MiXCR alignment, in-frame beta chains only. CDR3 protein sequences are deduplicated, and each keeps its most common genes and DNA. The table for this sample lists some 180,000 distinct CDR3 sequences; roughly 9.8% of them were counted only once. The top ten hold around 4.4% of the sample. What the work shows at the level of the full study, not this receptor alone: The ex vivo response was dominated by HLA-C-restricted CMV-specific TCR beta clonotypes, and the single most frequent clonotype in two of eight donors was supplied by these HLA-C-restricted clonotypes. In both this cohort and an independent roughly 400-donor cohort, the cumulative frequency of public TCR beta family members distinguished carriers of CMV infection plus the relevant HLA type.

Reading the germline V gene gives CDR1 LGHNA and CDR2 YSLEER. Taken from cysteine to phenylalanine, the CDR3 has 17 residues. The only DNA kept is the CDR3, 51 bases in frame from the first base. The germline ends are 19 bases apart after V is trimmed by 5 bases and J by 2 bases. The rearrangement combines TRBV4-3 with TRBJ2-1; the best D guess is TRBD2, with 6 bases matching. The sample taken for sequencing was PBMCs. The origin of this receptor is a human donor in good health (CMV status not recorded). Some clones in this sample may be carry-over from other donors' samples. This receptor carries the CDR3 CASSVYFGAGAYNEQFF. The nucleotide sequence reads TGCGCCAGCAGCGTATACTTCGGAGCGGGTGCCTACAATGAGCAGTTCTTC.